The clone carrying this T cell receptor beta chain was found many times. V lost 4 bases and J lost 5, with 11 bases in between. This CDR3 has 14 amino acids. Germline V gene lookup returns CDR1 MNHEY and CDR2 SVGEGT. This specimen belongs to a study of T cells in Graves' hyperthyroidism and ophthalmopathy. TCR beta CDR3 sequences were amplified from RNA transcripts. In the first-round RT-PCR of the TCR CDR3, the HTBI primer set was used. TCRdb passed the multiplex PCR reads through MiXCR, listing each CDR3 protein once. Among under 350,000 distinct CDR3 sequences listed, about an eighth were seen once.

The sequence derives from a woman in her twenties or thirties with Graves' hyperthyroidism that later progressed to Graves' ophthalmopathy. Specimen: blood. The chain links TRBV6-2 or TRBV6-3 to TRBJ2-2; D may be TRBD2 (6 bases). The DNA for the CDR3 is TGTGCCAGCAGTTCCCCCCTAGCGACCGGGGAGCTGTTTTTT. Encoded protein: CASSSPLATGELFF.